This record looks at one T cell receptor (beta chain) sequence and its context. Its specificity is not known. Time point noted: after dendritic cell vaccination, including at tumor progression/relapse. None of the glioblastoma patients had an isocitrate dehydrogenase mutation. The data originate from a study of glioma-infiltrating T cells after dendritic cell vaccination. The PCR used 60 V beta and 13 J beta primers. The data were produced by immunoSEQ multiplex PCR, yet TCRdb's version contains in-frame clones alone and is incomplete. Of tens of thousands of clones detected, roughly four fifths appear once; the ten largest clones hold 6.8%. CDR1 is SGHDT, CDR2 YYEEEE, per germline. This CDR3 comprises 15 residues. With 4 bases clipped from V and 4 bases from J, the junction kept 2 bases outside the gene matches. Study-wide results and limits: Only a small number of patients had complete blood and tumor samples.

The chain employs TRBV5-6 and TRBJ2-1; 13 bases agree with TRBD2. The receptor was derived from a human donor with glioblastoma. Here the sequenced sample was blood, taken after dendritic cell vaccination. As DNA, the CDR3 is TGTGCCAGCAGCCTACTAGCGGGGGGGTACAATGAGCAGTTCTTC. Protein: CASSLLAGGYNEQFF.